The rows below give T cell receptor beta chains drawn from one sample of a study of Graves' ophthalmopathy and Graves' hyperthyroidism. TCRdb reprocessed the multiplex PCR reads with MiXCR, giving one entry per CDR3 protein. The repertoire holds 900,000 to 1,200,000 distinct CDR3 sequences, with roughly two fifths as singletons. The specimen sequenced was peripheral blood or thyroid tissue (not recorded which). These receptors originate from an adult man with Graves' hyperthyroidism. Each CDR3 is given with its conserved first and last residue. The size field is filled for only some rows; it gives once, few, many or a size class.

v_call	clone_size	j_call	cdr3_aa
TRBV19	few	TRBJ1-2	CASSIGTGSHYGYTF
TRBV2	many	TRBJ2-7	CASSETRRMSSYEQYF
TRBV7-2	many	TRBJ1-6	CASSSRDNLSSYNSPLHF
TRBV19	few	TRBJ2-7	CASSIRVANRDRVYEQYF
TRBV12-3/TRBV12-4	NA	TRBJ1-2	CASSDGTANGYTF
TRBV7-2	few	TRBJ1-3	CASSWDRDRVSGNTIYF
TRBV7-9	many	TRBJ1-1	CASSNTEAFF
TRBV19	many	TRBJ1-2	CASSISSTAATVSYTF
TRBV29-1	NA	TRBJ2-2	CSVYTGGPNREKLFF
TRBV10-2	once	TRBJ2-7	CASSDSGTRSYEQYF
TRBV20-1	many	TRBJ1-6	CSAEAGGSSPLHF
TRBV7-2	few	TRBJ2-1	CASSPGGSSGRFDEQFF
TRBV7-2	many	TRBJ2-7	CASSSGRGMLEQYF
TRBV2	NA	TRBJ1-4	CASNRSRGEKLFF
TRBV12-3/TRBV12-4	many	TRBJ1-2	CASTETAPGGYTF
TRBV9	many	TRBJ2-7	CASSVEAGVYEQYF
TRBV28	NA	TRBJ1-2	CASSAFQGTYGYTF
TRBV9	NA	TRBJ1-2	CASGPPESRYGCTF
TRBV9	NA	TRBJ2-7	CASSVGTGQGSEQYF
TRBV12-3/TRBV12-4	few	TRBJ2-7	CASSPRDRGYYEQYF
TRBV29-1	few	TRBJ2-5	CSVEDLVRAGETQYF
TRBV29-1	many	TRBJ2-7	CSVGPRRDYEQYF
TRBV5-1	NA	TRBJ1-4	CASSPRPGTERNEKLFF
TRBV7-9	NA	TRBJ1-1	CASSQGQGYTEAFF